The T cell receptor beta chain described here comes from a study of shared clonotypes between healthy human individuals. Only CD45RO-negative cells positively selected for CCR7 counted as naive CD8 cells, so terminally differentiated effector memory CD45RA+ cells were excluded. V was pared by 3 bases and J by 2 bases, with 17 bases between. CDR1 and CDR2 (germline): SNHLY, FYNNEI. The CDR3 is 16 amino acids. Only in-frame clones appear in the TCRdb table, and some are missing; sequencing was by immunoSEQ multiplex PCR. The repertoire has around 1.9 million clones, roughly 91% of them found once; the top ten carry 1.5% to 2%.

The sample taken for sequencing was naive CD8+ T cells from PBMCs. V and J are TRBV2 and TRBJ2-7; no firm D call. This sequence originates from a man in his late teens or twenties in good health. Some clones in this sample may be carry-over from other donors' samples. CDR3 nucleotide sequence: TGTGCCAGCAGTGAGCTGCCCCCCCCGCCACCCTACGAGCAGTACTTC. Its protein product is CASSELPPPPPYEQYF.